Listed below are T cell receptor beta chains from one sample, sequenced in a study of T cell clonotyping in hematopoietic cell transplantation. Assay: immunoSEQ multiplex PCR; the TCRdb copy retains only in-frame clones and omits some. The table records about 14,000 clones, approximately 80% of them present only once. Sequenced here: peripheral blood mononuclear cells, sampled before stem cell transplant. The receptors come from a man between 60 and 70 years old with acute myeloid leukemia. Some clones in this sample may be carry-over from other donors' samples. Both conserved end residues are part of each CDR3. A D gene is named only where the DNA matches it firmly. Clone size is not always given. Where it is, it says once, few, many or a class for expanded clones.

d_call clone_size j_call v_call cdr3_aa cdr3_nt
- - TRBJ1-1 TRBV11-2 CASSLDWGSEAFF TGTGCCAGCAGCTTAGATTGGGGGTCTGAAGCTTTCTTT
TRBD2 - TRBJ2-1 TRBV5-8 CASSPAVVLAGYNEQFF TGTGCCAGCAGCCCCGCGGTAGTGCTAGCGGGCTACAATGAGCAGTTCTTC
- - TRBJ1-2 TRBV7-2 CASSLAYAPRGYTF TGTGCCAGCAGCTTAGCTTACGCGCCACGAGGCTACACCTTC
- - TRBJ2-3 TRBV7-2 CASSPQISTDTQYF TGTGCCAGCAGCCCTCAGATTTCCACAGATACGCAGTATTTT
- - TRBJ1-5 TRBV5-5 CASSLAPQGTDQPQHF TGTGCCAGCAGCTTGGCGCCTCAGGGGACGGATCAGCCCCAGCATTTT
- - TRBJ1-1 TRBV9 CASSQGPEAFF TGTGCCAGCAGCCAAGGCCCTGAAGCTTTCTTT
- - TRBJ1-2 TRBV11-3 CASTPGTSYGYTF TGTGCCAGCACTCCGGGGACTAGCTATGGCTACACCTTC
- once TRBJ2-5 TRBV5-1 CASSLAAALGAQYF TGCGCCAGCAGCTTGGCGGCGGCCTTAGGGGCCCAGTACTTC
- - TRBJ1-1 TRBV5-5 CASSLQPHTEAFF TGTGCCAGCAGCTTGCAACCTCACACTGAAGCTTTCTTT
TRBD2 - TRBJ2-5 TRBV29-1 CSVGSFGGVLETQYF TGCAGCGTTGGTTCATTCGGGGGGGTTTTGGAGACCCAGTACTTC
- - TRBJ1-1 TRBV30 CAWNKNTEAFF TGTGCCTGGAACAAGAACACTGAAGCTTTCTTT
TRBD1 - TRBJ1-5 TRBV9 CASSGQGGGQPQHF TGTGCCAGCAGCGGACAGGGAGGAGGGCAGCCCCAGCATTTT
- few TRBJ2-1 TRBV7-3 CASSLDSSEQFF TGTGCCAGCAGCCTCGACAGCAGCGAGCAGTTCTTC
- - TRBJ2-5 TRBV7-2 CASSLNQGLQETQYF TGTGCCAGCAGCTTGAATCAGGGACTCCAAGAGACCCAGTACTTC
TRBD2 - TRBJ2-3 TRBV5-1 CASSFSGDTDTQYF TGCGCCAGCAGCTTTAGCGGGGACACAGATACGCAGTATTTT
TRBD1 - TRBJ1-5 TRBV5-6 CASSSTGANQPQHF TGTGCCAGCAGCTCGACAGGGGCCAATCAGCCCCAGCATTTT
TRBD2 - TRBJ2-2 TRBV2 CASSPLAGGNTGELFF TGTGCCAGCAGCCCGCTAGCGGGAGGTAACACCGGGGAGCTGTTTTTT
- - TRBJ2-7 TRBV20-1 CSAWRDYEQYF TGCAGTGCGTGGAGGGACTACGAGCAGTACTTC
- few TRBJ2-5 TRBV5-1 CASSLPPNQETQYF TGCGCCAGCAGCTTGCCGCCCAACCAAGAGACCCAGTACTTC
- - TRBJ1-1 TRBV9 CASSVTGGSGNTEAFF TGTGCCAGCAGCGTCACCGGAGGGAGTGGAAACACTGAAGCTTTCTTT
TRBD2 - TRBJ2-1 TRBV14 CASSRILAGIAYNEQFF TGTGCCAGCAGCCGGATACTAGCGGGGATTGCCTACAATGAGCAGTTCTTC
- - TRBJ1-2 TRBV10-3 CAISQGAVDYGYTF TGTGCCATCAGTCAAGGGGCTGTGGACTATGGCTACACCTTC
- few TRBJ1-1 TRBV18 CASSRQGNTEAFF TGTGCCAGCTCACGTCAAGGGAACACTGAAGCTTTCTTT
- - TRBJ2-1 TRBV27 CASGMWGGTNEQFF TGTGCCAGCGGGATGTGGGGGGGCACGAATGAGCAGTTCTTC
- - TRBJ1-3 TRBV6-6 CASGSTGGNTIYF TGTGCCAGCGGCTCAACAGGCGGAAACACCATATATTTT
TRBD2 once TRBJ2-1 TRBV19 CASSILAGSYNEQLF TGTGCCAGTAGTATACTAGCGGGGTCCTACAATGAGCAGCTCTTC
- few TRBJ1-5 TRBV30 CAWSAGRESNQPQHF TGTGCCTGGAGTGCGGGCAGGGAAAGCAATCAGCCCCAGCATTTT
- - TRBJ2-7 TRBV6-6 CASSYTSGEQYF TGTGCCAGCAGTTACACTTCCGGGGAGCAGTACTTC
- - TRBJ1-2 TRBV5-6 CASRGATSYYGYTF TGTGCCAGCAGGGGTGCCACGAGCTACTATGGCTACACCTTC
TRBD1 - TRBJ1-2 TRBV30 CAWRVRQGWTNYGYTF TGTGCCTGGCGCGTACGACAGGGTTGGACTAACTATGGCTACACCTTC
- - TRBJ1-5 TRBV19 CASSMAGASNQPQHF TGTGCCAGTAGTATGGCCGGGGCTAGCAATCAGCCCCAGCATTTT
- - TRBJ1-6 TRBV25-1 CASSETGSYNSPLHF TGTGCCAGTAGTGAGACAGGCTCCTATAATTCACCCCTCCACTTT
- once TRBJ2-3 TRBV7-2 CASSPRRGGRTDTQYF TGTGCCAGCAGCCCTCGGAGGGGGGGGCGCACAGATACGCAGTATTTT
TRBD2 - TRBJ2-7 TRBV2 CASAERGADEQYF TGTGCCAGCGCCGAGCGGGGAGCCGACGAGCAGTACTTC
TRBD2 - TRBJ2-3 TRBV6-1 CASSELAGAYSSTDTQYF TGTGCCAGCAGTGAACTAGCGGGGGCCTATTCTAGCACAGATACGCAGTATTTT
- - TRBJ1-2 TRBV4-3 CASSQESGSSNYGYTF TGCGCCAGCAGCCAAGAATCCGGGTCGTCTAACTATGGCTACACCTTC
- - TRBJ1-4 TRBV27 CASSSQGEEKLFF TGTGCCAGCAGTTCCCAGGGTGAGGAAAAACTGTTTTTT
- - TRBJ1-1 TRBV10-3 CAISPSGNTEAFF TGTGCCATCAGTCCCAGCGGGAACACTGAAGCTTTCTTT
- - TRBJ2-7 TRBV6-5 CASPRGWVTYEQYF TGTGCCAGCCCCCGTGGGTGGGTGACCTACGAGCAGTACTTC
- - TRBJ2-1 TRBV6-4 CASSRLGPSSYNEQFF TGTGCCAGCAGCAGACTGGGACCTAGCTCCTACAATGAGCAGTTCTTC
- - TRBJ1-5 TRBV10-3 CAISGLGGNQPQHF TGTGCCATCAGTGGCCTCGGGGGCAATCAGCCCCAGCATTTT
- - TRBJ1-1 TRBV5-3 CARSLDGRETEAFF TGTGCCAGAAGCTTGGATGGGAGGGAGACTGAAGCTTTCTTT
TRBD2 - TRBJ2-7 TRBV25-1 CAKREIILAGGFPYEQYF TGTGCCAAAAGGGAAATTATCTTGGCGGGAGGTTTCCCCTACGAGCAGTACTTC
TRBD1 - TRBJ2-7 TRBV29-1 CSVLGQDPYEQYF TGCAGCGTACTGGGACAGGATCCCTACGAGCAGTACTTC
- - TRBJ2-3 TRBV29-1 CSVVKPGGGGTDTQYF TGCAGCGTCGTAAAACCCGGAGGGGGGGGCACAGATACGCAGTATTTT
- - TRBJ1-4 TRBV6-1 CASSEGQGREKLFF TGTGCCAGCAGTGAGGGCCAGGGGAGGGAAAAACTGTTTTTT
TRBD1 - TRBJ2-7 TRBV7-2 CASSLPSFTGDHYEQYF TGTGCCAGCAGCTTGCCCTCGTTTACAGGGGACCACTACGAGCAGTACTTC
- - TRBJ1-2 TRBV2 CASTPDSSYGYTF TGTGCCAGCACCCCGGACAGTAGTTATGGCTACACCTTC